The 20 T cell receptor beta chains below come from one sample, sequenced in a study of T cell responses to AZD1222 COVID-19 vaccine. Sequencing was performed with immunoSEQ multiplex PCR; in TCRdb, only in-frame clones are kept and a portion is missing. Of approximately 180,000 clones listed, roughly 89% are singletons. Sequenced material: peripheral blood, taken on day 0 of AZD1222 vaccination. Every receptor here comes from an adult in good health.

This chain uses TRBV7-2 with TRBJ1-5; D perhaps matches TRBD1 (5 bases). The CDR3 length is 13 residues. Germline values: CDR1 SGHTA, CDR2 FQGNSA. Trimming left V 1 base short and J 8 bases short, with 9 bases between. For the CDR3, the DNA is TGTGCCAGCAGCTTAGTGGGGGGAGAGCCCCAGCATTTT. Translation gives CASSLVGGEPQHF. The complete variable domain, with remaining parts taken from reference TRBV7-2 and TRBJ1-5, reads GAGVSQSPSNKVTEKGKDVELRCDPISGHTALYWYRQSLGQGLEFLIYFQGNSAPDKSGLPSDRFSAERTGGSVSTLTIQRTQQEDSAVYLCASSLVGGEPQHFGDGTRLSIL.

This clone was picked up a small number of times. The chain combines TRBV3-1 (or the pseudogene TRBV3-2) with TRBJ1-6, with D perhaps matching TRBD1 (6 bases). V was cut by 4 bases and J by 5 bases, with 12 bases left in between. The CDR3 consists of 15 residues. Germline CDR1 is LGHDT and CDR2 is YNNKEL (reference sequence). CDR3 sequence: CASSLRDTNNSPLHF. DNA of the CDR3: TGTGCCAGCAGCCTCCGGGACACCAATAATTCACCCCTCCACTTT.

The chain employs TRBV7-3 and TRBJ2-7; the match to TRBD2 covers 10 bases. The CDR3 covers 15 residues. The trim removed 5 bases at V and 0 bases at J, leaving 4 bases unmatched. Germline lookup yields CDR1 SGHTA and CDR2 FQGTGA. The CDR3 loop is CASSQAGGSSYEQYF. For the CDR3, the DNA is TGTGCCAGCAGCCAAGCGGGGGGGAGCTCCTACGAGCAGTACTTC.

CDR3 loop: CASSSRLAGGLNEQFF. DNA of the CDR3: TGTGCCAGCAGTTCCCGACTAGCGGGAGGATTAAATGAGCAGTTCTTC. The J gene is TRBJ2-1, the V gene TRBV27; TRBD2 matches at 13 bases. There are 16 residues in the CDR3. The ends lost 4 bases at V and 7 bases at J; junction bases unmatched: 7. CDR1 and CDR2 (germline): MNHEY, SMNVEV (reference sequence).

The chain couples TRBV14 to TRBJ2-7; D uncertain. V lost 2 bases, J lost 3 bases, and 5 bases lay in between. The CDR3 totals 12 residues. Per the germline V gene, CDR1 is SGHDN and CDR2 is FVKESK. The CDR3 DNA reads TGTGCCAGCAGCCAAACCATCTACGAGCAGTACTTC. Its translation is CASSQTIYEQYF.

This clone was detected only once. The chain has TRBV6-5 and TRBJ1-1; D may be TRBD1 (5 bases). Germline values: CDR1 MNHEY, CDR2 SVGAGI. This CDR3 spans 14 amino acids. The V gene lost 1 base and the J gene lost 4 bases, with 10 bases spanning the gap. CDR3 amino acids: CASSYLGEGTEAFF. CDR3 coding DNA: TGTGCCAGCAGTTACTTGGGGGAGGGCACTGAAGCTTTCTTT.

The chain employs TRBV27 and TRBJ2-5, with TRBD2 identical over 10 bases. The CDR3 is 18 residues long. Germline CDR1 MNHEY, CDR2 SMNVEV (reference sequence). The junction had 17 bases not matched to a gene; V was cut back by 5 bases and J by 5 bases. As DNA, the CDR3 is TGTGCCAGCAGTCTCCGGACTAGCGGCGCCCCCCACGAGGAGACCCAGTACTTC. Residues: CASSLRTSGAPHEETQYF.

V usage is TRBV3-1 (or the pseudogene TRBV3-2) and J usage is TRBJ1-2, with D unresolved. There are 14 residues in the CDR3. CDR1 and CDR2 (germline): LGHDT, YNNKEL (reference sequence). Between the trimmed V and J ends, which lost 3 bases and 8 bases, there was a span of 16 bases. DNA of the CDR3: TGTGCCAGCAGCCATGAACTGGGTGTAGGAGGCTACACCTTC. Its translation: CASSHELGVGGYTF.

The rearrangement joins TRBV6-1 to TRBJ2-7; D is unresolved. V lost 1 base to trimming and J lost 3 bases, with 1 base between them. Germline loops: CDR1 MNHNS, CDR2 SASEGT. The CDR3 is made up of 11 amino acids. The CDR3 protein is CASSEGYEQYF. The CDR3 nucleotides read TGTGCCAGCAGTGAAGGCTACGAGCAGTACTTC.

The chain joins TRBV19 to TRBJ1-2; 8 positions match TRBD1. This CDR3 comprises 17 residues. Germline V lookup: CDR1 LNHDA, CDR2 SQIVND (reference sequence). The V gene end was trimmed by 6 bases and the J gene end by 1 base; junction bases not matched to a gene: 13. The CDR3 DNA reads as TGTGCCAGTAGCTACCCCTCGGCAGGGGGCTTTAACTATGGCTACACCTTC. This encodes CASSYPSAGGFNYGYTF.

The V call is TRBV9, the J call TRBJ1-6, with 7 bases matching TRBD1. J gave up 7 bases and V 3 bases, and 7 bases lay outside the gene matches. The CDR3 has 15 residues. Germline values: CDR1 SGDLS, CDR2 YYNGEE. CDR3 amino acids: CASSAGTALNSPLHF. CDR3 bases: TGTGCCAGCAGCGCCGGGACAGCGCTAAATTCACCCCTCCACTTT. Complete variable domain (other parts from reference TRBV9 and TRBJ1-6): DSGVTQTPKHLITATGQRVTLRCSPRSGDLSVYWYQQSLDQGLQFLIQYYNGEERAKGNILERFSAQQFPDLHSELNLSSLELGDSALYFCASSAGTALNSPLHFGNGTRLTVT.

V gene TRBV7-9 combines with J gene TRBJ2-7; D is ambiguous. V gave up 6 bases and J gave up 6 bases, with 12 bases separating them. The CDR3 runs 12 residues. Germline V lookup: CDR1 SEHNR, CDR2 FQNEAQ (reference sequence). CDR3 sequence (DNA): TGTGCCAGCAGATCCCCTTCGTCCGAGCAGTACTTC. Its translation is CASRSPSSEQYF.

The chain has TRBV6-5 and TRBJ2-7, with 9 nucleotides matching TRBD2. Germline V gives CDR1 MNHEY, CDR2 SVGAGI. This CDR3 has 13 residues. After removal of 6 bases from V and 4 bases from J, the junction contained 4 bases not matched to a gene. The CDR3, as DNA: TGTGCCAGCAGGAGACTAGCGGAGTACGAGCAGTACGTC. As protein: CASRRLAEYEQYV.

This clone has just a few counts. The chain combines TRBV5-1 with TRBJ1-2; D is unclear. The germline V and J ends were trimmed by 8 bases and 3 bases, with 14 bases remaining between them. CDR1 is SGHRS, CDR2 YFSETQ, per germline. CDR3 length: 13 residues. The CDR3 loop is CASSEEGHYGYTF. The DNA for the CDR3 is TGCGCCAGTTCCGAAGAGGGCCACTATGGCTACACCTTC.

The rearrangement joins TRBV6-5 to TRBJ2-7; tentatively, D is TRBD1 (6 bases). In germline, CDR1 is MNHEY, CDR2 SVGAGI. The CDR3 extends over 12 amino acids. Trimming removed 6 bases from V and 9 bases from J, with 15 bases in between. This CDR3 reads CASSQTGFLQYF. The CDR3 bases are TGTGCCAGCAGCCAAACAGGGTTCTTGCAGTACTTC.

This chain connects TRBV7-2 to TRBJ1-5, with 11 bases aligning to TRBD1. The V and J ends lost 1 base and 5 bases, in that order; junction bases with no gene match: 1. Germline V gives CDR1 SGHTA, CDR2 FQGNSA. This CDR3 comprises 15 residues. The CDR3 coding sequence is TGTGCCAGCAGCTTAGTGGACAGGGGGCATCAGCCCCAGCATTTT. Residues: CASSLVDRGHQPQHF.

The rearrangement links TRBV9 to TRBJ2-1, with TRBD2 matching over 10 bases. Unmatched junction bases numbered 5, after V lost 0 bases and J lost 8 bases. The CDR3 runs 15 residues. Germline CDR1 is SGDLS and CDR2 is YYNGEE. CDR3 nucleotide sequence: TGTGCCAGCAGCGTAGGAACTAGCGGGAACCATGAGCAGTTCTTC. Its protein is CASSVGTSGNHEQFF.

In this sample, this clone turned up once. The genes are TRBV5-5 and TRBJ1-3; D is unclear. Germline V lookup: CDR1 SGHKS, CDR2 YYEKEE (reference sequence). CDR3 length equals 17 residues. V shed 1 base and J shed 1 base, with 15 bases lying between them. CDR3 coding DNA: TGTGCCAGCAGCTTGTGGGGATCTCGTACTTCTGGAAACACCATATATTTT. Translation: CASSLWGSRTSGNTIYF. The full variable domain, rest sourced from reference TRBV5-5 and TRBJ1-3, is DAGVTQSPTHLIKTRGQQVTLRCSPISGHKSVSWYQQVLGQGPQFIFQYYEKEERGRGNFPDRFSARQFPNYSSELNVNALLLGDSALYLCASSLWGSRTSGNTIYFGEGSWLTVV.

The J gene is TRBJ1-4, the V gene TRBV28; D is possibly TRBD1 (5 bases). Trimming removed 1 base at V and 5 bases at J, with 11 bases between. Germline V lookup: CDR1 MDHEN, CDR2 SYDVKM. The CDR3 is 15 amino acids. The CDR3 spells CASSLSAGYNEKLFF. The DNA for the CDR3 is TGTGCCAGCAGTTTATCAGCAGGGTACAATGAAAAACTGTTTTTT.

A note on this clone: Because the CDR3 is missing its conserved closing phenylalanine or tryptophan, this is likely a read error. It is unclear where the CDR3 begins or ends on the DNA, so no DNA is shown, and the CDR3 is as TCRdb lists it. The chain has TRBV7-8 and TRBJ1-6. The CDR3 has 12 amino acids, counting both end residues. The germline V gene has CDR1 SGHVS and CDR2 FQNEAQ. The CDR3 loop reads CASSSHRGGEVV.